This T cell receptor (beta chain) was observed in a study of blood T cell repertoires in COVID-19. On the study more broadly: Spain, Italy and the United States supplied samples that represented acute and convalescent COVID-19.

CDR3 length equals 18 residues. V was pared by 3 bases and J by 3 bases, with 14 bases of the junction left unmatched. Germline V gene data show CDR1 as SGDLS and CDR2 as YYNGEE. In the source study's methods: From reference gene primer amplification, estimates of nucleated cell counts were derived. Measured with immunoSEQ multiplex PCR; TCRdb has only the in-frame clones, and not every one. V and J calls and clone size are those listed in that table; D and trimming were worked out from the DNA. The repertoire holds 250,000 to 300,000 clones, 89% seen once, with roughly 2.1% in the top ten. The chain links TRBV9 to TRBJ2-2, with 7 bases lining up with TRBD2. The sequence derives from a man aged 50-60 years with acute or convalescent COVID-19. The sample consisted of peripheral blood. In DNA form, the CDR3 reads TGTGCCAGCAGCGGAACCCCAGGGAGGGGCGCTGACACCGGGGAGCTGTTTTTT. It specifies CASSGTPGRGADTGELFF. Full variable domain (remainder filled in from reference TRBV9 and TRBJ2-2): DSGVTQTPKHLITATGQRVTLRCSPRSGDLSVYWYQQSLDQGLQFLIQYYNGEERAKGNILERFSAQQFPDLHSELNLSSLELGDSALYFCASSGTPGRGADTGELFFGEGSRLTVL.